The 3 T cell receptor beta chains below come from one sample, sequenced in a study of T-cell memory formation after mild COVID-19 (dated by TCRdb to the early 2020s). The library relied on 5' RACE. For sequencing, an Illumina NovaSeq 6000 was employed. The public reads were reprocessed in TCRdb via fastp at Q25 and MiXCR, keeping in-frame beta chains. Identical CDR3 proteins give one entry, which carries the most common genes and DNA. For this sample the table gives approximately 290,000 distinct CDR3 sequences, of which roughly 19% were detected only once. More than 20% of the sample is in the top ten clones. Sequenced material: PBMCs or a T cell subset sorted from them (not recorded which). These receptors originate from a man aged 18 to 29 who had mild COVID-19 (a few samples of this study predate the infection). The sample titles of this study are shuffled in the database, so cell type and time point are left out; the donor was told from shared clones.

This chain links TRBV12-3 or TRBV12-4 with TRBJ2-1; 11 nucleotides match TRBD2. The CDR3 totals 19 residues. Losses at the gene ends were 6 bases for V and 2 bases for J; bases not matched to a gene: 15. In nucleotides, the CDR3 is TGTGCCAGCAGCCGCGCACTTACTAGCGGGGGCAAGACCTACAATGAGCAGTTCTTC. Amino acids: CASSRALTSGGKTYNEQFF.

The J gene is TRBJ1-5, the V gene TRBV20-1; TRBD1 matches at 8 bases. The CDR3 sequence is 14 residues long. CDR1 and CDR2 (germline): DFQATT, SNEGSKA (reference sequence). The V segment lost 5 bases and the J segment 2 bases; nucleotides outside the gene matches: 5. CDR3 amino acids: CSAVQGARNQPQHF. The CDR3 region has the DNA TGCAGTGCTGTGCAGGGGGCGCGCAATCAGCCCCAGCATTTT.

The chain joins TRBV6-6 to TRBJ1-1, with D perhaps TRBD1 (5 bases). CDR1 and CDR2 (germline): MNHNY, SVGAGI (reference sequence). This CDR3 region has 12 residues. V was trimmed by 10 bases and J by 4 bases, leaving 13 bases between them. The CDR3 sequence: CATSGGFTEAFF. The CDR3 coding sequence is TGTGCCACCTCCGGGGGGTTCACTGAAGCTTTCTTT.